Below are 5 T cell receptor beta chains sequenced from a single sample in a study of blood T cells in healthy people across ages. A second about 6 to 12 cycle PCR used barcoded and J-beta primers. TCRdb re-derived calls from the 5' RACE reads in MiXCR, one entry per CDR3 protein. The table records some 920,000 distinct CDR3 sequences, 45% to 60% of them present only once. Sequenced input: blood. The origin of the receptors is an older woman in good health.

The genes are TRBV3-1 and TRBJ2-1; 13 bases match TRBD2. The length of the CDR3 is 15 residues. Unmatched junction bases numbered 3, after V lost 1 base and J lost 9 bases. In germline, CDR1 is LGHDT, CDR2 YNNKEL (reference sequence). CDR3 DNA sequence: TGTGCCAGCAGCCAAGGGGGACTAGCGGGACTTGAGCAGTTCTTC. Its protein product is CASSQGGLAGLEQFF.

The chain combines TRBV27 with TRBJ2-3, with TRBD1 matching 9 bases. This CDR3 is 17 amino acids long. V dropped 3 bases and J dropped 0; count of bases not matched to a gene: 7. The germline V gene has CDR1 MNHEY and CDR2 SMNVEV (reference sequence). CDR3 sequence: CASSFGRTGASTDTQYF. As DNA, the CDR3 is TGTGCCAGCAGTTTTGGCCGGACAGGGGCTAGCACAGATACGCAGTATTTT.

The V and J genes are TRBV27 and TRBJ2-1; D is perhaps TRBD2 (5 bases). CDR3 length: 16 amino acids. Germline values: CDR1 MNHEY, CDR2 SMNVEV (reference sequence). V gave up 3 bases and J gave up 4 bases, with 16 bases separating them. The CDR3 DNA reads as TGTGCCAGCAGTTTCTTGAGCGGCGCCAGTTACAATGAGCAGTTCTTC. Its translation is CASSFLSGASYNEQFF.

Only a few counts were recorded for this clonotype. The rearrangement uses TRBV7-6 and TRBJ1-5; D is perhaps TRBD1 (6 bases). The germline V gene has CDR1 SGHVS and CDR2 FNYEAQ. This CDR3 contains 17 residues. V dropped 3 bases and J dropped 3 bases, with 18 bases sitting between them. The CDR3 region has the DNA TGTGCCAGCAGCTTCGGACAGCATCGCTTCCCCAATCAGCCCCAGCATTTT. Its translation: CASSFGQHRFPNQPQHF.

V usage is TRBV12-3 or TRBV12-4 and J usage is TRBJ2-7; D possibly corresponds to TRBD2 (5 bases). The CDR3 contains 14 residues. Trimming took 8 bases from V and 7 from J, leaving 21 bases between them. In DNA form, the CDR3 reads TGTGCCAGCTCCGACTATCGATCCTACAATGAGCAGTACTTC. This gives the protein CASSDYRSYNEQYF.